This entry describes one T cell receptor (beta chain). This clone was recorded a few times. Its antigen remains undetermined. No base quality values were provided; no much bigger clone lies one nucleotide off. Based on the germline V gene, the CDR1 and CDR2 sequences are ENHRY and SYGVKD. Deletion took 2 bases off V and 4 bases off J, with a span of 12 bases between the germline ends. The CDR3 holds 15 amino acids from the cysteine to the phenylalanine. Solely the CDR3 DNA is kept, with 45 bases framed from the first base. These data are taken from a study of blood T cell repertoires in COVID-19 (dated by TCRdb to 2020 to 2021). Broadly, across the study: Collaborator samples came from the United States, Italy and Spain and covered acute and convalescent phases of COVID-19. Subjects who had been exposed to COVID-19, were actively infected with it, or had recovered from it provided the deeply sampled blood TCRbeta repertoires that made up the dataset. Nearly every sample came with metadata listing a de-identified subject ID, COVID-19 status, age in years and sex. A freely available public database, intended as a resource for researchers studying the immune response to SARS-CoV-2, is where the repertoires were released. The prospective study material was composed of cDNA or gDNA derived from T cells, B-cell-depleted T cells, or PBMCs. Where available, HLA class I and class II types were taken from metadata supplied by the sample provider and were not determined by assay-based typing. The samples were drawn from two sources: the first 160 participants of the ongoing ImmuneRACE study, and fewer than 1,500 subjects contributed by 6 global collaborators. The full study reports these points: The amount of clinical and demographic metadata varied by source and participant and was provided uncurated.

Participants in the prospective study were aged about 18 to 100 years, lived in about two dozen United States geographic areas, and enrolled through a virtual design. In the prospective study, cohorts were assigned on the basis of participant-reported clinical history obtained from a screening survey and a study questionnaire. In the prospective study, whole blood, serum and a nasopharyngeal or oropharyngeal swab were collected from each participant by mobile phlebotomists. Participants in the prospective study had the option to provide additional blood draws and questionnaires over a roughly two-month period. Before DNA extraction, prospective study blood samples were shipped either frozen or at room temperature. TCRbeta CDR3 regions were amplified from genomic DNA by means of the immunoSEQ Assay, a bias-controlled multiplex PCR. Per the authors' processing: Within the assay, amplification of reference gene primers was used to estimate how many nucleated cells each sample contained. To quantify the absolute abundance of each unique TCRbeta CDR3 rearrangement, sequence reads were collapsed and filtered. For each sample, productive Simpson clonality was calculated as the square root of Simpson's diversity index over productive rearrangements. TCRdb carries this immuneACCESS record with in-frame sequences only. Its versions omit some clonotypes, under half of them owing to an unresolved V gene in the studies checked, with the rest unexplained. V and J calls and clone size are given by that table; D and trimming were obtained from the DNA. The sample data list 300,000 to 500,000 clones, and roughly 90% of these were observed just once. The ten largest make up around 2.1% of the sample.

The sequence was obtained from a woman aged 40 to 50 with acute COVID-19. The specimen sequenced was PBMCs or T cells enriched from blood (not recorded which). This chain joins TRBV10-3 to TRBJ1-5, and TRBD1 may be the D gene, going by 6 matching bases. The CDR3 amino acid sequence is: CAISEQGFANQPQHF. The nucleotide sequence reads TGTGCCATCAGTGAGCAGGGGTTTGCAAATCAGCCCCAGCATTTT.